This T cell receptor (beta chain) is drawn from a study of breast tumors, draining lymph nodes, adjacent tissues. This clonotype was counted a few times. Its antigen remains unidentified. A much larger clone lies one base from this, so it may be a read error. Study-wide results and caveats: The data were judged consistent with most tumor T cells coming from lymph node and expanding in tumor. Tumors had less TCR diversity than lymph nodes, more than nontumor tissue.

TCRdb analysed the multiplex PCR reads with MiXCR anew, one entry per CDR3 protein. The data show under 350,000 distinct CDR3 sequences, about 30% seen once. CDR1 SGDLS and CDR2 YYNGEE come from the germline V gene. The CDR3 runs 15 residues. Breast cancer patients provided tissue from their axillary draining lymph nodes. This chain links TRBV9 with TRBJ1-2; 7 nucleotides match TRBD1. The receptor comes from a female donor with breast cancer. Some clones in this sample may be carry-over from other donors' samples. Sequencing was performed on axillary lymph node tissue. The CDR3 DNA is TGTGCCAGCAGCGGAGCAGGGGGGCGTGACTATGGCTCCACCTTC. The encoded protein is CASSGAGGRDYGSTF.